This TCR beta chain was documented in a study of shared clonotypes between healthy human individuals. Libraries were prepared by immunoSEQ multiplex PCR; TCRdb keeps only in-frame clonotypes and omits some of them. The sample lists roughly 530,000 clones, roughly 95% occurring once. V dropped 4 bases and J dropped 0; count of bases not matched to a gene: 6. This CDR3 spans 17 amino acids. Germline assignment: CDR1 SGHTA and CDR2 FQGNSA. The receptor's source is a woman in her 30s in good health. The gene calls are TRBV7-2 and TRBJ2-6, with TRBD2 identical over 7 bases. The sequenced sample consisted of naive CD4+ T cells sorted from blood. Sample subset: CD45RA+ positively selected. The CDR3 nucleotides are TGTGCCAGCAGCTCCCTAGCGGTCCGCTCTGGGGCCAACGTCCTGACTTTC. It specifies CASSSLAVRSGANVLTF.